This TCR beta chain was recovered during a study of beta chain features in type 1 diabetes. Notes on the study in general: The study found fewer insertions and more deletions at VDJ junctions in type 1 diabetes patients. These data did not resolve whether HLA type affects TCRB rearrangement. Cells with high TCR expression could be over-represented by cDNA sequencing.

As regards this clone: What it recognizes is unknown.

Trimming removed 0 bases at V and 0 bases at J, with 14 bases between. This CDR3 comprises 17 residues. The V gene's germline CDR1 is LGHNA and CDR2 YSLEER. Each of the sorted populations had a purity greater than 95%. Expressed TCRB transcripts were sequenced because the entire RNA isolate underwent reverse transcription. Here immunoSEQ multiplex PCR was the method, and the copy in TCRdb shows in-frame clones only, minus some. The sample yields roughly 400,000 clones, approximately 15% seen once. The receptor was isolated from a man between 25 and 39 years old in good health. Material: naive CD4+ T cells from blood. This chain joins TRBV4-3 and TRBJ1-1, with D hard to call. CDR3 DNA sequence: TGCGCCAGCAGCCAAGATCCGGTCCTGGGGATGAACACTGAAGCTTTCTTT. It encodes CASSQDPVLGMNTEAFF.